One and the same sample provided the 15 T cell receptor beta chains below, sequenced in a study of blood T cells in healthy people across ages. Through a sample-barcoded 5' primer and a J-beta primer mix, a second PCR was run for roughly 6 to 12 cycles. TCRdb processed the 5' RACE reads anew with MiXCR; each CDR3 protein has one entry. The sample comprises roughly 1,800,000 distinct CDR3 sequences, just under 50% of which are singletons, and approximately 2.1% rests with the top ten. Sequences were obtained from blood. Every receptor here comes from a woman between 40 and 50 years old in good health.

The chain carries TRBV28 and TRBJ2-7; 10 nucleotides align to TRBD1. V lost 6 bases and J lost 9; bases outside the gene matches: 20. There are 17 residues in the CDR3. Germline CDR1 and CDR2: MDHEN and SYDVKM. The CDR3 coding sequence is TGTGCCAGCAGCCGACCGGGACAGGGGATGATTGTTGTGGTGCAGTACTTC. Encoded protein: CASSRPGQGMIVVVQYF.

The chain has TRBV4-3 and TRBJ2-1; 11 bases agree with TRBD1. Germline V gives CDR1 LGHNA, CDR2 YSLEER. The CDR3 loop spans 18 amino acids. Trimming took 0 bases from V and 8 from J; bases not matched to a gene: 12. CDR3 nucleotides: TGCGCCAGCAGCCAAGACCTTCCGGACAGGGGGCTAGGGGATGAGCAGTTCTTC. This encodes CASSQDLPDRGLGDEQFF.

The table lists this clonotype with a few counts. J is TRBJ2-3 and V is TRBV7-3, with a weak D call TRBD2 (6 bases). The CDR3 has 14 residues. V was trimmed by 5 bases and J by 0 bases, leaving 9 bases between them. CDR1 and CDR2 (germline): SGHTA, FQGTGA. The chain's CDR3 is CASSPEGSTDTQYF. Written as DNA, the CDR3 is TGTGCCAGCAGCCCGGAGGGGAGCACAGATACGCAGTATTTT. The full variable domain, rest sourced from reference TRBV7-3 and TRBJ2-3, is GAGVSQTPSNKVTEKGKYVELRCDPISGHTALYWYRQSLGQGPEFLIYFQGTGAADDSGLPNDRFFAVRPEGSVSTLKIQRTERGDSAVYLCASSPEGSTDTQYFGPGTRLTVL.

CDR3 DNA sequence: TGTGCCAGCAGTTACAATGGGGGCGAAGAGACCCAGTACTTC. Translating gives CASSYNGGEETQYF. J is TRBJ2-5 and V is TRBV6-5; D might be TRBD1 (6 bases). Trimming took 2 bases from V and 3 from J, leaving 10 bases between them. The CDR3 has 14 residues. Germline values: CDR1 MNHEY, CDR2 SVGAGI.

This clonotype appeared a few times. This rearrangement joins TRBV4-3 to TRBJ2-5; tentatively, D is TRBD1 (8 bases). The CDR3 totals 15 residues. CDR1 is LGHNA, CDR2 YSLEER, per germline. V lost 0 bases and J lost 8, with 16 bases in between. CDR3 DNA sequence: TGCGCCAGCAGCCAAGATCCCACAGGGGGGGAAACCCAGTACTTC. As protein: CASSQDPTGGETQYF.

CDR3 sequence: CSASRDRRSYEQYF. In DNA, the CDR3 is TGCAGTGCTAGTAGGGACAGGCGGTCCTACGAGCAGTACTTC. The rearrangement uses TRBV20-1 and TRBJ2-7; 8 bases map to TRBD1. The germline CDR1 and CDR2 sequences are DFQATT and SNEGSKA (reference sequence). The CDR3 has 14 amino acids. J gave up 1 base and V 3 bases, and 5 bases lay outside the gene matches.

The table lists this clonotype with a few counts. The chain couples TRBV24-1 to TRBJ1-5, with a possible D match to TRBD1 (5 bases). The germline V and J ends were trimmed by 5 bases and 4 bases, with 11 bases remaining between them. CDR3 length equals 14 residues. The germline CDR1 and CDR2 sequences are KGHDR and SFDVKD. CDR3 in DNA: TGTGCCACCAGTGTGGGGGGGTCGAATCAGCCCCAGCATTTT. Its translation: CATSVGGSNQPQHF.

This clonotype turned up a few times. V is TRBV25-1 and J is TRBJ2-7, with D possibly being TRBD1 or TRBD2 (5 bases each). There are 15 residues in the CDR3. V gave up 5 bases and J gave up 6 bases, with 20 bases separating them. The germline V gene has CDR1 MGHDK and CDR2 SYGVNS. CDR3 in amino acids: CASSQQEALVGEQYF. CDR3 DNA sequence: TGTGCCAGCAGTCAACAGGAGGCGTTGGTGGGCGAGCAGTACTTC.

J is TRBJ2-5 and V is TRBV5-1; D remains ambiguous. V dropped 1 base and J dropped 0 bases, with 7 bases sitting between them. Germline lookup yields CDR1 SGHRS and CDR2 YFSETQ. This CDR3 has 14 residues. Here the CDR3 reads CASSLKKYQETQYF. For the CDR3, the DNA is TGCGCCAGCAGCTTGAAGAAGTACCAAGAGACCCAGTACTTC.

The V gene is TRBV6-5, the J gene TRBJ2-5; D gene ambiguous. CDR1 and CDR2 (germline): MNHEY, SVGAGI. The CDR3 is made up of 13 amino acids. V was clipped by 6 bases and J by 5 bases, with 13 bases between them. CDR3 loop: CASSRPGAETQYF. The CDR3 DNA is TGTGCCAGCAGCCGGCCGGGCGCGGAGACCCAGTACTTC.

This chain links TRBV20-1 with TRBJ2-5, with D tentatively TRBD1 (6 bases). V shed 4 bases and J shed 2 bases, with 14 bases lying between them. CDR3 size: 14 residues. Germline V lookup: CDR1 DFQATT, CDR2 SNEGSKA (reference sequence). The CDR3 protein is CSAKKSGQQETQYF. For the CDR3, the DNA is TGCAGTGCTAAAAAGAGTGGACAGCAAGAGACCCAGTACTTC.

The chain uses TRBV7-3 and TRBJ2-3; 12 bases are a match to TRBD2. V was pared by 5 bases and J by 5 bases, with 11 bases of the junction left unmatched. This CDR3 is 17 amino acids long. Germline V lookup: CDR1 SGHTA, CDR2 FQGTGA. This CDR3 is CASSPKLAGGFGDTQYF. CDR3 bases: TGTGCCAGCAGCCCGAAGCTAGCGGGGGGGTTCGGAGATACGCAGTATTTT.

The chain links TRBV7-2 to TRBJ2-7, with 11 nucleotides matching TRBD2. This CDR3 spans 15 amino acids. V lost 4 bases, J lost 5 bases, and 7 bases stayed unmatched. Germline loops: CDR1 SGHTA, CDR2 FQGNSA. CDR3 sequence (DNA): TGTGCCAGCAGCTCACCGGGACTAGCGGCGGACGAGCAGTACTTC. The encoded protein is CASSSPGLAADEQYF.

The chain links TRBV7-2 to TRBJ2-4, with 8 positions matching TRBD1. This CDR3 region has 17 residues. From germline, CDR1 is SGHTA and CDR2 FQGNSA. The V segment lost 2 bases and the J segment 1 base; nucleotides outside the gene matches: 7. In nucleotides, the CDR3 is TGTGCCAGCAGCTTATCCAGGGGGCGCGGGGCCAAAAACATTCAGTACTTC. It codes for CASSLSRGRGAKNIQYF.

The chain uses TRBV20-1 and TRBJ1-5, with 8 bases fitting TRBD1. Trimming at V came to 2 bases and at J to 5 bases, leaving 5 bases not matched to a gene. The CDR3 contains 14 residues. The germline V gene has CDR1 DFQATT and CDR2 SNEGSKA (reference sequence). This CDR3 reads CSARQGAGYQPQHF. The DNA for the CDR3 is TGCAGTGCTAGACAGGGGGCAGGATATCAGCCCCAGCATTTT.